The entry below gives a single TCR beta chain sequence along with its context. Uncontrolled infection, other autoimmune disease, pregnancy or lactation barred patients from enrollment. Researchers amplified the TCR beta CDR3 regions from RNA transcripts. Using the HTBI primer set, a first-round RT-PCR was run on the TCR CDR3. TCRdb processed the multiplex PCR reads anew with MiXCR; each CDR3 protein has one entry. This table has a few hundred thousand distinct CDR3 sequences, 17% appearing once. This sample is drawn from a study of T cells in Graves' hyperthyroidism and ophthalmopathy. Germline CDR1 and CDR2: MNHNS and SASEGT. V dropped 5 bases and J dropped 5; count of bases not matched to a gene: 10. This CDR3 is built from 16 residues.

Sequencing input: blood. This clonotype was obtained from a woman aged 55 to 70 with Graves' ophthalmopathy. The rearrangement joins TRBV6-1 to TRBJ1-5; TRBD1 agrees at 9 bases. The CDR3 DNA follows: TGTGCCAGCAGTAGCCTGGGGACAGGGATCGATCAGCCCCAGCATTTT. Translating gives CASSSLGTGIDQPQHF.